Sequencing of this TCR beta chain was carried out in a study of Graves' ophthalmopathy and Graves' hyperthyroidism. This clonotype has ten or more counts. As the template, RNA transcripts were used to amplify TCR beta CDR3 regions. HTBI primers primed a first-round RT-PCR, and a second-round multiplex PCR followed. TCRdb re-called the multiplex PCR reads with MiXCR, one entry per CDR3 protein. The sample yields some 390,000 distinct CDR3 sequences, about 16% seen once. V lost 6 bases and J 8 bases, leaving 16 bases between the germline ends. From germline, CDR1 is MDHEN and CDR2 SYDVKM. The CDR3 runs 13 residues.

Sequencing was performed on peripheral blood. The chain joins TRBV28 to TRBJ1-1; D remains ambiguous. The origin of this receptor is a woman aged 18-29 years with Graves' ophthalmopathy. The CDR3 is CASSIGPLGEAFF. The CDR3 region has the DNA TGTGCCAGCAGCATCGGACCGCTCGGAGAAGCTTTCTTT.